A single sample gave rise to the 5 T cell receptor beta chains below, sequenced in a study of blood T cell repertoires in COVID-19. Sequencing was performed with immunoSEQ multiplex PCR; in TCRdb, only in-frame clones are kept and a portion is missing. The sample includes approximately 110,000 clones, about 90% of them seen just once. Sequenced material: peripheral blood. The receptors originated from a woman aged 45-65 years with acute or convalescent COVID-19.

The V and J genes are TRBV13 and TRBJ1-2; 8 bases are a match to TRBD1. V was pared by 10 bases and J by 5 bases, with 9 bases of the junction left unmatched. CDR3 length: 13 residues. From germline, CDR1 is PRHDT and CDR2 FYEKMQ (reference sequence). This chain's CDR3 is CATRQTGEYGYTF. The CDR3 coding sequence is TGTGCCACCCGCCAGACAGGGGAATATGGCTACACCTTC.

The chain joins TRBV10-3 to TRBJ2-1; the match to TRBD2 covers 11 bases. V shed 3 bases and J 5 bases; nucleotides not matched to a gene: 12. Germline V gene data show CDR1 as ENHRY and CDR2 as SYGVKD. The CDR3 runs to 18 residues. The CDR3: CAISEQPPGTSGNNEQFF. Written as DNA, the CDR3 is TGTGCCATCAGTGAACAACCTCCGGGGACTAGCGGTAACAATGAGCAGTTCTTC.

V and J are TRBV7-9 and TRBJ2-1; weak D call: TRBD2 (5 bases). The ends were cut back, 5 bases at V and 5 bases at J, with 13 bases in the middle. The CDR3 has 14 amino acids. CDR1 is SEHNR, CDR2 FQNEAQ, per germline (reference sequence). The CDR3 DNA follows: TGTGCCAGCAGCGTGAACAGCGGCGACAATGAGCAGTTCTTC. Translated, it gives CASSVNSGDNEQFF.

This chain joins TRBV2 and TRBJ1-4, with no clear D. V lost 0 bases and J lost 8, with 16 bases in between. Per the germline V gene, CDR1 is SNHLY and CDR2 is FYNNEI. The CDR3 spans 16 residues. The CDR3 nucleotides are TGTGCCAGCAGTGAAGCCATAGCGGGTTTATGGGAAAAACTGTTTTTT. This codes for CASSEAIAGLWEKLFF.

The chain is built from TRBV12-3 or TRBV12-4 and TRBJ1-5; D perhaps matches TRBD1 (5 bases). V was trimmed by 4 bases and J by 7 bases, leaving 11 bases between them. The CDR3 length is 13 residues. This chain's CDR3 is CASSSGGGQPQHF. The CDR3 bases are TGTGCCAGCAGTTCCGGGGGAGGACAGCCCCAGCATTTT.